This TCR beta chain originates from a study of long-term antiretroviral therapy in people with HIV. Across the whole study: In the earliest collections, sampling predates the 2015 immediate-ART recommendation by about a decade. Points from the study as a whole: Blood specimens, gathered between the mid-2000s and the late 2010s, were possibly obtained under older ART regimens.

Looked up from germline, CDR1 is SGHTA and CDR2 is FQGNSA. The V gene lost 7 bases and the J gene lost 4 bases, with 10 bases spanning the gap. The CDR3 spans 13 residues. A word on this clone: Its target is not known.

Per individual, the PBMC samples numbered at least one pre-ART and at least two post-ART. The samples comprised about 0.85-11 million cryopreserved PBMC ahead of DNA extraction. At the survey level, the v3.0 immunoSEQ assay was run. Method: immunoSEQ multiplex PCR; TCRdb's copy keeps in-frame clones and lacks some. This sample carries about 29,000 clones, roughly 92% of them seen once, and the ten largest clones take approximately 10%. This receptor was taken from a man aged 35 to 55 with HIV. The gene calls are TRBV7-2 and TRBJ1-4; tentative D call: TRBD1 (5 bases). Sample: unsorted PBMCs, taken 6.2 years after starting antiretroviral therapy. CDR3 in amino acids: CASNRQLNEKLFF. CDR3 bases: TGTGCCAGCAACAGACAGCTTAATGAAAAACTGTTTTTT.